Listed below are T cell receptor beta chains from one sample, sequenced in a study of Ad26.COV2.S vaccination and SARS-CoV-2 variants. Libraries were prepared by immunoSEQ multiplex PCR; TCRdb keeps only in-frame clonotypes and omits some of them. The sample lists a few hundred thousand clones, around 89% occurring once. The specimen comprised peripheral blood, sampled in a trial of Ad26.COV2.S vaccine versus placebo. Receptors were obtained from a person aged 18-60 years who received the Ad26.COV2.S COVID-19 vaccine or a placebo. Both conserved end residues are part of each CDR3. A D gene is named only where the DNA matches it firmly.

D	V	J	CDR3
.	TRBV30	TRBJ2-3	CAWSATDTQYF
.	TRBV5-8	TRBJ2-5	CASSSATDGEETQYF
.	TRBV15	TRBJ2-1	CATSRSPGQVTYNEQFF
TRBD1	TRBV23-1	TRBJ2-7	CASSQSPKPGQGGEQYF
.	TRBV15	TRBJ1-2	CATSREGRGYGYTF
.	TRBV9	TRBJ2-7	CASSPRPGSYEQYF
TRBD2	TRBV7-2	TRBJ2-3	CASSTSGGRTDTQYF
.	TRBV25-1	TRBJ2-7	CASSDSGATYEQYF
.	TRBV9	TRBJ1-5	CASSVVGTPRQPQHF
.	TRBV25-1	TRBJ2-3	CASSGYGQTDTQYF
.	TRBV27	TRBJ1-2	CASSSPQRGGNYGYTF
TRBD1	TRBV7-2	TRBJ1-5	CASSLAQGADQPQHF
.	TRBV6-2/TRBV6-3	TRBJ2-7	CASSYFGSRFYEQYF
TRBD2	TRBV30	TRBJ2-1	CAWSAGTSGGTYNEQFF
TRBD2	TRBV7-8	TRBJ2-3	CASSPTTSSSTDTQYF
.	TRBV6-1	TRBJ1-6	CASSEDWGRNSPLHF
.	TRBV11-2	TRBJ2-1	CASSFTGRSYNEQFF
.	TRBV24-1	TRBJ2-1	CATSDSLGYKSSYNEQFF
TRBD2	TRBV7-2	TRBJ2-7	CASSVARGGSYEQYF
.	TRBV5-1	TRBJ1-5	CASSPEAGGRQPQHF
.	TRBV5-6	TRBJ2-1	CASSFGRNEQFF
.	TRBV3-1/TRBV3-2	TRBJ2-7	CASSQDIRGEQYF
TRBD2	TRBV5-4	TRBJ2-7	CASSFPSGGAYEQYF
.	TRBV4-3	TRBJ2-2	CASSPRLVANTGELFF
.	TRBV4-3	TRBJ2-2	CASSPPSRELFF
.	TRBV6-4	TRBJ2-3	CASSESAGDTDTQYF
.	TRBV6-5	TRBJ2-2	CASNPTGADTGELFF
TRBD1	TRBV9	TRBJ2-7	CASSPTDRGTYEQYF
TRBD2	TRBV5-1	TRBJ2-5	CASSLLGLDVETQYF
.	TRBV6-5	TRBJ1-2	CASSALGFYGYTF
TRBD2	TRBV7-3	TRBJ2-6	CASTQGGLAAGANVLTF
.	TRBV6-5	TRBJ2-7	CASSRIWGGHEQYF
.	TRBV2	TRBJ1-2	CASSGSGTRYYGYTF
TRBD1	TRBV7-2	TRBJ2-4	CASSPRGQGDIQYF
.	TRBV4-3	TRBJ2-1	CASSQEGYNEQFF
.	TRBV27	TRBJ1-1	CASSLSLNTEAFF
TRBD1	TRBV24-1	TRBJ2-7	CATSSGQGAYEQYF
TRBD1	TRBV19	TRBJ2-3	CATRTGGDDVGTDTQYF
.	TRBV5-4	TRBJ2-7	CASTLGGSGEQYF
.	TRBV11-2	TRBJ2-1	CASRLGGLTYNEQFF
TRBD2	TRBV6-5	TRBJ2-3	CASAPGGTDTQYF
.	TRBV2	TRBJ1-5	CASSLLRGTYSNQPQHF
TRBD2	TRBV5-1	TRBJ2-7	CASSPTSGGYEQYF
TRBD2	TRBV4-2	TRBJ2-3	CASSQDGTSEDTQYF
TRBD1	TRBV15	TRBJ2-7	CAVGQGLGYEQYF
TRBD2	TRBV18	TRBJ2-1	CASSPSSGVYNEQFF